A selection of T cell receptor beta chains follows, all from one sample in a study of shared clonotypes between healthy human individuals. Libraries were prepared by immunoSEQ multiplex PCR; TCRdb keeps only in-frame clonotypes and omits some of them. The sample has 550,000 to 700,000 clones, 55% to 85% seen once; the top ten hold around 1.8%. The sample consisted of memory CD4+ T cells sorted from blood. These receptor sequences come from a woman aged 25 to 39 in good health. CDR3s include the opening cysteine and the closing phenylalanine or tryptophan. D genes are given only for firm matches. Not all rows give a size; the values are once, few, many and, for expanded clones, a class.

CDR3nt	CDR3aa	d_gene	abundance	v_gene	j_gene
TGTGCCAGCAGCCCAGGGACTCTGAACTCCTACGAGCAGTACTTC	CASSPGTLNSYEQYF	-	few	TRBV7-9	TRBJ2-7
TGCGCCAGCAGCTTGGCCCTCGGGGTCGAAGCGGATACGCAGTATTTT	CASSLALGVEADTQYF	-	-	TRBV5-1	TRBJ2-3
TGCAGCACCGCGGACCACTACGAGCAGTACTTC	CSTADHYEQYF	-	-	TRBV20-1	TRBJ2-7
TGTGCCATCAGTGACCCTTTTACAGGGGAACCCTCCTACAATGAGCAGTTCTTC	CAISDPFTGEPSYNEQFF	TRBD1	-	TRBV10-3	TRBJ2-1
TGTGCCAGCAGTCATCCGGGACGTCCGACAGATACGCAGTATTTT	CASSHPGRPTDTQYF	-	-	TRBV7-8	TRBJ2-3
TGTGCCAGCAGCGTAGGAGAGGGGGCTTCCTACGAGCAGTACTTC	CASSVGEGASYEQYF	TRBD1	-	TRBV9	TRBJ2-7
TGTGCCAGCAGCCAAGAGGGTTGGGGCTACACCTTC	CASSQEGWGYTF	-	few	TRBV14	TRBJ1-2
TGTGCCAGCAGCCAAGCGTCTGAAGCTTTCTTT	CASSQASEAFF	-	-	TRBV14	TRBJ1-1
TGTGCCAGCATTCCAGGGGGTCCCGGGGAGCTGTTTTTT	CASIPGGPGELFF	TRBD1	few	TRBV2	TRBJ2-2
TGTGCCAGCAGCCCGCGGGAAGCCTACGAGCAGTACTTC	CASSPREAYEQYF	-	-	TRBV6-5	TRBJ2-7
TGTGGCAGCGGCTGGGGCTCCAACACTGAAGCTTTCTTT	CGSGWGSNTEAFF	-	-	TRBV2	TRBJ1-1
TGTGCCAGTAGTTATGGGGGTGTCTCCTACAATGAGCAGTTCTTC	CASSYGGVSYNEQFF	-	once	TRBV19	TRBJ2-1
TGTGCCAGTAGTCCTGGGAGAAGGGGGTACTATGGCTACACCTTC	CASSPGRRGYYGYTF	-	few	TRBV19	TRBJ1-2
TGTGCCAGCAGCGTCGGGGGATCGGCGGAGACCCAGTACTTC	CASSVGGSAETQYF	-	-	TRBV9	TRBJ2-5